The clone carrying this TCR beta chain occurred many times. Its antigen remains unidentified. This sample was taken from a study of glioma-infiltrating T cells. The CDR3 contains 14 residues. The trim removed 10 bases at V and 1 base at J, leaving 8 bases unmatched. From germline, CDR1 is ENHRY and CDR2 SYGVKD. Study-wide results and limits: Tissue-blood divergence was below expectation in non-neoplastic patients, above in gliomas. CDR3 overlap between tissue and blood was very small.

TCR alpha and beta CDR3 regions were amplified from RNA using iRepertoire nested multiplex PCR. MiXCR, applied by TCRdb to the multiplex PCR reads, yields one record per CDR3 protein. Among approximately 190,000 distinct CDR3 sequences, over 30% were seen once, and the ten largest hold around 20%. The genes are TRBV10-3 and TRBJ2-3; 7 bases map to TRBD1. This clonotype was obtained from a human donor with low-grade glioma or glioblastoma, undergoing nonglioma brain surgery, or in good health (not recorded which). Sequenced input: glioma tissue, nonneoplastic brain tissue, or PBMCs (not recorded which). CDR3 coding DNA: TGTGCCACAACTAACAGGGGAGGCACAGATACGCAGTATTTT. Translated: CATTNRGGTDTQYF.